This TCR beta chain is drawn from a study of Graves' ophthalmopathy and Graves' hyperthyroidism. On the study more broadly: No progression to ophthalmopathy over 18 months defined stable hyperthyroidism. Findings of the study overall: Most expanded clonotypes from thyroid (those above 0.001 frequency) were also found in blood.

Patients newly diagnosed with hyperthyroidism, under 2 months' duration, were aged 18 to 65, the study reports. Patients were excluded if they had other autoimmune diseases or uncontrolled infections, and likewise if pregnancy or lactation applied. Note on this clonotype: No antigen is known for it.

Amplification of the TCR beta CDR3 regions used RNA transcripts (as template). First-round RT-PCR with HTBI primers preceded a second-round multiplex PCR. MiXCR, applied by TCRdb to the multiplex PCR reads, yields one record per CDR3 protein. Of around 1,000,000 distinct CDR3 sequences in the sample, about two fifths were seen once. The source of this sequence is an adult man with Graves' hyperthyroidism. Sequenced: peripheral blood or thyroid tissue (not recorded which).

The CDR3 region has the DNA TGTGCCATCAGTCCGGGGAGGGATAGCAATCAGCCCCAGCATTTT. Translating gives CAISPGRDSNQPQHF. The chain links TRBV10-3 to TRBJ1-5; D ambiguous. The CDR3 consists of 15 residues. V dropped 5 bases and J dropped 0 bases, with 11 bases sitting between them. From germline, CDR1 is ENHRY and CDR2 SYGVKD.